This T cell receptor (beta chain) was profiled in a study of T cell responses to AZD1222 COVID-19 vaccine (dated by TCRdb to the early 2020s). A note on the overall study: A total of more than 230 trial participants underwent TCR sequencing, of whom some 210 received two doses of AZD1222 and approximately 25 received two doses of the MenACWY control vaccine. Enrollment into the trials was organized by age into subgroups of 18-55, 56-69 and 70-plus years, and those subgroups contained 148, 28 and 57 TCR-sequenced participants, respectively.

The sample's time point, from its label and the paper: about 28 days (+/-7) after the second vaccine dose. AZD1222 recipients with second doses at about 4 weeks or about 12 weeks were pooled, because spike-specific TCR depth and breadth did not differ between schedules. Vaccinee samples were obtained from the UK trials COV001 and COV002, which included a single-blind randomized controlled phase 2/3 trial of AZD1222 (ChAdOx1 nCoV-19) in healthy adults. Trial participant PBMC samples were collected at day 0 and day 28 after the second dose for TCRbeta chain sequencing. Results the study describes overall, beyond this receptor: Participants were mostly white British and included more females than males, and it was suggested by the authors that clonal diversity may have been underestimated. The whole spike protein was spanned by vaccine-associated CD4 TCRs, and dominant responses were seen in regions 160-218 and 743-854. Reportedly, almost half of the unique spike-specific TCRs recognized epitopes lying outside the regions that are mutated in the B.1.351 and B.1.1.7 variants. After two AZD1222 doses, both the breadth and the depth of spike-specific TCRs were significantly higher than at day 0 and than in MenACWY recipients. In the small 56-69-year group, the increase in depth fell short of significance, most likely because of low power. Because no day 14 peak-response samples were available, the repertoires could be characterized only after the peak T cell response. Conclusions about previously exposed vaccinees are limited because only six or seven AZD1222 recipients were SARS-CoV-2 seropositive at baseline.

The CDR3 regions of human TCRbeta chains were subjected to immunosequencing. Turning to the authors' computational methods: TCRs in the repertoires were compared against a reference library of SARS-CoV-2-specific TCRs that had been generated with the MIRA antigen-specificity platform. Breadth was defined as the fraction of unique TCRs that were SARS-CoV-2-associated. Depth was defined as the fraction of total T cells that were SARS-CoV-2-associated. Using the MIRA data, each spike-specific TCR was mapped to the spike region that the TCR reacts to and placed in a CD4 or CD8 class. Log10-transformed breadth and depth values were compared by one-way ANOVA with Sidak's multiple comparisons tests. Drawn from immuneACCESS, this table holds only the in-frame rearrangements with V and J called that TCRdb kept. Clones are partly lost; checked studies trace under half to an unresolved V gene and leave the rest unexplained. Clonal size and the V and J genes are those of that table, whereas D and trimming came from the DNA. The sample data list 110,000 or so clones, and around 87% of these were observed just once. The ten most abundant clones make up 4% to 5.5% of the sample.

Comment on this clone: It has no known antigen specificity. Per-base quality was not reported, and no clone a single base away is much larger than it.

V ends up 4 bases short and J 5 bases short, with an unmatched junction base count of 11. Taken from cysteine to phenylalanine, the CDR3 has 15 residues. Kept here is only the CDR3 DNA, which spans 45 bases and is read in frame from base 1. The germline V gene yields SQVTM for CDR1 and ANQGSEA for CDR2. The receptor comes from an adult who received the AZD1222 COVID-19 vaccine. The V and J genes are TRBV29-1 and TRBJ2-1; TRBD2 matches 7 bases in the middle. Material: peripheral blood, obtained 28 days after the second AZD1222 dose. Here is the DNA: TGCAGCGTTGTTCGCGGGACGGGGGGTAACAATGAGCAGTTCTTC. It is translated as CSVVRGTGGNNEQFF.